This T cell receptor (beta chain) comes out of a study of graft-versus-host responses after intestinal transplantation listed by TCRdb under 2021. A note on the overall study: Recipients received multivisceral, liver-intestinal, or isolated intestinal transplants. A cohort of about 25 intestinal transplant recipients, including one retransplant, was enrolled, and 3 patients lacking pretransplant specimens were excluded. Samples from a few later patients were sequenced in-house on an Illumina MiSeq with MiXCR processing rather than by the commercial service. Donor T cell macrochimerism was defined as a peak of at least 4% donor T cells among recipient peripheral blood mononuclear cells. Every recipient was given anti-thymocyte globulin induction, then maintenance tacrolimus and steroids for approximately 3 years. After intestinal transplantation, graft-versus-host and host-versus-graft alloreactive T cell clones were followed in the graft, circulation and bone marrow using bulk TCR-beta CDR3 sequencing. Alloreactive clones were identified by sequencing pre-transplant mixed lymphocyte reaction products and comparing these products with unstimulated pre-transplant donor and recipient T cells.

Receptor amplification or capture employed the immunoSEQ multiplex PCR assay. For most patients, genomic DNA was isolated with the Qiagen DNeasy Blood and Tissue Kit and sent frozen to Adaptive Biotechnologies for TCR sequencing. For most patients, genomic DNA was subjected to high-throughput TCR-beta CDR3 sequencing by Adaptive Biotechnologies. Per the authors' processing: Adaptive's ImmunoSEQ software supplied the TCR sequencing data for 15 to 20 patients, while MiXCR and VDJtools were used to process three other patients. To correct CD4 versus CD8 sorting errors, sequences present in both subsets at a frequency ratio below 5:1 were removed. CDR3 nucleotide sequences shared between donor and recipient were removed because their origin could not be assigned. Alloreactive clones required at least 2-fold expansion over unstimulated cells and minimum CFSE-low frequency of 0.002% (template counts) or 0.001% (read counts). Mappable clones were those detected in sequenced pre-transplant spleen, lymph node, or MLR CFSE-low populations of the donor or recipient. Cumulative frequency of alloreactive clones was calculated as a percentage of all sequences weighted by copy number. Here the immuneACCESS table is served through TCRdb, limited to in-frame sequences with V and J called. Missing clones are a known gap in these copies; in checked studies unresolved V genes cover under half, and the rest lacks a known reason. V, J and clone size derive from that table, while D and trimming were established from the DNA sequence. The sample yields about 71,000 clones; roughly 91% were counted once. The ten top clones hold about 1.3% of the sample.

Including cysteine and phenylalanine, the CDR3 has 14 amino acids. CDR3 DNA only is kept here, 42 bases in frame from base 1. V loses 0 bases at its end and J loses 8 bases; junction bases beyond the gene matches: 3. CDR1 MNHEY and CDR2 SVGAGI are derived from the germline V gene. In light of the paper, this sample's time point label describes: cells obtained before transplantation from donor or recipient. CD3+CD4+ and CD3+CD8+ populations were FACS-sorted from unstimulated pre-transplant donor and recipient cells taken from spleen or lymph nodes. Overall results and qualifications from the work: In the allografts of patients with donor T cell macrochimerism, GvH to HvG T cell clonal ratios were high. The conclusions were limited by the relatively low number and heterogeneity of the intestinal transplant patients. Early after transplant, peak levels of circulating GvH clones were found to be associated with declines in HvG clones. GvH clones were detected in recipient bone marrow, and some of these GvH clones were observed earlier in ileal mucosa or blood, consistent with an intestinal mucosal origin.

Turning to this clone: Its antigen target is currently unknown. No much larger clonotype is one base removed from it; base qualities were not supplied.

The material sequenced was unstimulated CD8+ T cells sorted from spleen or lymph node cells, taken before intestinal transplant. The source of this sequence is a human donor who received an intestinal transplant. The chain was built from TRBV6-5 and TRBJ1-4, and 7 bases in between align with TRBD1. The CDR3 in this case is CASSYSGTVEKLFF. The DNA sequence is given as TGTGCCAGCAGTTACTCGGGGACAGTCGAAAAACTGTTTTTT.